The 5 T cell receptor beta chains below were found in one sample sequenced in a study of blood T cell repertoires in COVID-19. TCRdb's copy holds only in-frame clones and misses some; the assay was immunoSEQ multiplex PCR. This sample has over 15,000 clones, with 75% to 90% found just once. Sample: peripheral blood. Receptor source: a man in his fifties or sixties with active COVID-19.

This clone was found once. J is TRBJ1-6 and V is TRBV9; 9 bases line up with TRBD1. CDR3 length: 16 amino acids. With V trimmed by 3 bases and J by 14 bases, 15 bases remained unmatched. Germline V lookup: CDR1 SGDLS, CDR2 YYNGEE. CDR3 in DNA: TGTGCCAGCAGCGCCAGAACGGGACAGGGTGGGAGCACCCTCCACTTT. Its translation is CASSARTGQGGSTLHF.

The chain combines TRBV7-9 with TRBJ2-5; 7 nucleotides match TRBD2. V shed 1 base, J shed 5 bases, and the junction held 4 bases outside the gene matches. This CDR3 region has 14 residues. Germline CDR1 reads SEHNR; CDR2 reads FQNEAQ (reference sequence). The CDR3 DNA sequence: TGTGCCAGCAGCTTAGGGTCCGGGGGGGAGACCCAGTACTTC. As protein: CASSLGSGGETQYF.

The chain uses TRBV9 and TRBJ2-1; tentative D call: TRBD1 (5 bases). The germline V and J ends were trimmed by 4 bases and 4 bases, with 15 bases remaining between them. The CDR3 has 15 amino acids. Germline CDR1 SGDLS, CDR2 YYNGEE. The CDR3 DNA reads TGTGCCAGCAGCCCATCACGTAGACAGTACAATGAGCAGTTCTTC. Protein product: CASSPSRRQYNEQFF.

The chain combines TRBV18 with TRBJ1-4; D remains ambiguous. V lost 4 bases to trimming and J lost 0 bases, with 9 bases between them. This CDR3 contains 15 residues. CDR1 and CDR2 from the germline V gene are KGHSH and LQKENI. The CDR3 here is CASSRELPTNEKLFF. The CDR3 region has the DNA TGTGCCAGCTCACGGGAGTTGCCAACTAATGAAAAACTGTTTTTT.

The rearrangement joins TRBV14 to TRBJ2-5; D is ambiguous. V was clipped by 0 bases and J by 3 bases, with 8 bases between them. CDR1 and CDR2 from the germline V gene are SGHDN and FVKESK. The CDR3 sequence is 14 residues long. The CDR3 nucleotides are TGTGCCAGCAGCCAAGACAGGATCAAAGAGACCCAGTACTTC. Its protein product is CASSQDRIKETQYF.